The 19 T cell receptor beta chains reported below all come from one sample, sequenced in a study of Ad26.COV2.S vaccination and SARS-CoV-2 variants. Treatment meaning: 19 received Ad26.COV2.S at low or high dose, single or two shots; several received placebo; per-sample allocation not given. Sampling happened 63 days after the first vaccine or placebo injection. Generated by immunoSEQ multiplex PCR, the TCRdb table keeps only in-frame clones and is missing some. The profile shows hundreds of thousands of clones, about 87% of them singletons. Material: peripheral blood, obtained in a trial of Ad26.COV2.S vaccine versus placebo. The receptors come from a person between 18 and 60 years old who received the Ad26.COV2.S COVID-19 vaccine or a placebo.

The CDR3 DNA reads as TGTGCCAGTAGCCCATCGGCAGTAGATCAGCCCCAGCATTTT. Amino acid sequence: CASSPSAVDQPQHF. The chain links TRBV19 to TRBJ1-5; D uncertain. The V gene's germline CDR1 is LNHDA and CDR2 SQIVND (reference sequence). Deletions cut 6 bases from V and 5 bases from J, with 14 bases between. The CDR3 spans 14 residues.

Notes on this clone: The same CDR3 arises from other DNA sequences in this sample as well. V and J are TRBV6-5 and TRBJ1-5; the D gene is possibly TRBD1 (5 bases). The V gene lost 6 bases and the J gene lost 2 bases, with 8 bases spanning the gap. Germline-derived CDR1 and CDR2 are MNHEY and SVGAGI. The CDR3 runs to 13 residues. CDR3 sequence (DNA): TGTGCCAGCAGCGGGACGGGCAATCAGCCCCAGCATTTT. This codes for CASSGTGNQPQHF.

This chain uses TRBV6-5 with TRBJ1-1; D is ambiguous. Trimming took off 0 bases at V and 0 bases at J, with 8 bases between the two ends. Per the germline V gene, CDR1 is MNHEY and CDR2 is SVGAGI. The CDR3 has 15 amino acids. The CDR3 is CASSYSSLMNTEAFF. CDR3 coding DNA: TGTGCCAGCAGTTACTCGAGTCTGATGAACACTGAAGCTTTCTTT.

In DNA form, the CDR3 reads TGTGCCAGCAGCTTAAACCACGAGCAGTACTTC. It yields the protein CASSLNHEQYF. The chain recombines TRBV7-9 with TRBJ2-7; the D is unclear. CDR3 length equals 11 residues. Germline CDR1 is SEHNR and CDR2 is FQNEAQ (reference sequence). V was clipped by 2 bases and J by 5 bases, with 4 bases between them.

The chain is built from TRBV30 and TRBJ2-7, with D tentatively TRBD1 (5 bases). V was cut by 5 bases and J by 6 bases, with 20 bases left in between. The germline gives CDR1 GTSNPN, CDR2 SVGIG (reference sequence). This CDR3 has 14 amino acids. DNA of the CDR3: TGTGCCTGGGTCCCGGGCACAGGATCGGGCGAGCAGTACTTC. Its protein product is CAWVPGTGSGEQYF. The full variable domain, in which reference TRBV30 and TRBJ2-7 provide the parts outside the CDR3, is SQTIHQWPATLVQPVGSPLSLECTVEGTSNPNLYWYRQAAGRGLQLLFYSVGIGQISSEVPQNLSASRPQDRQFILSSKKLLLSDSGFYLCAWVPGTGSGEQYFGPGTRLTVT.

This sequence joins TRBV9 and TRBJ2-3; 11 bases are shared with TRBD2. The germline V gene has CDR1 SGDLS and CDR2 YYNGEE. This CDR3 comprises 15 residues. The V segment lost 8 bases and the J segment 1 base; nucleotides outside the gene matches: 6. The CDR3 DNA reads as TGTGCCAGATTCCTAGCGGGGGGCCGCACAGATACGCAGTATTTT. It specifies CARFLAGGRTDTQYF. The entire variable domain, with the rest obtained from reference TRBV9 and TRBJ2-3, is as follows: DSGVTQTPKHLITATGQRVTLRCSPRSGDLSVYWYQQSLDQGLQFLIQYYNGEERAKGNILERFSAQQFPDLHSELNLSSLELGDSALYFCARFLAGGRTDTQYFGPGTRLTVL.

V usage is TRBV27 and J usage is TRBJ2-3; no clear D. Trimming removed 5 bases from V and 4 bases from J, with 10 bases in between. This CDR3 has 13 amino acids. CDR1 is MNHEY, CDR2 SMNVEV, per germline (reference sequence). The CDR3 reads CASSTYGPDTQYF. The CDR3 bases are TGTGCCAGCAGTACGTACGGCCCAGATACGCAGTATTTT.

The CDR3 protein is CASSMGQGDYGYTF. DNA for the CDR3: TGTGCCAGCAGCATGGGACAGGGAGACTATGGCTACACCTTC. The chain combines TRBV5-4 with TRBJ1-2; TRBD1 aligns across 9 bases. This CDR3 has 14 amino acids. Germline values: CDR1 SGHNT, CDR2 YYREEE (reference sequence). V was clipped by 4 bases and J by 3 bases; unmatched bases: 4.

The J gene is TRBJ1-6, the V gene TRBV3-1 (or the pseudogene TRBV3-2); D is uncertain. There are 13 residues in the CDR3. The ends were cut back, 4 bases at V and 10 bases at J, with 11 bases in the middle. CDR1 LGHDT and CDR2 YNNKEL come from the germline V gene (reference sequence). The CDR3 bases are TGTGCCAGCAGCCGCCGGGTGGAATCACCCCTCCACTTT. Translating gives CASSRRVESPLHF.

V is TRBV18 and J is TRBJ1-2, with a weak D call TRBD1 (5 bases). Germline V gene data show CDR1 as KGHSH and CDR2 as LQKENI. Trimming pared 4 bases from V and 5 bases from J, leaving 8 bases between. The CDR3 totals 12 residues. The CDR3 DNA reads TGTGCCAGCTCACGCGAGGGGTATGGCTACACCTTC. Amino acid sequence: CASSREGYGYTF. The full variable domain, its missing parts supplied by reference TRBV18 and TRBJ1-2, is NAGVMQNPRHLVRRRGQEARLRCSPMKGHSHVYWYRQLPEEGLKFMVYLQKENIIDESGMPKERFSAEFPKEGPSILRIQQVVRGDSAAYFCASSREGYGYTFGSGTRLTVV.

The chain joins TRBV5-6 to TRBJ1-5, with no clear D. This CDR3 has 15 residues. V was pared by 1 base and J by 0 bases, with 8 bases between. Germline lookup yields CDR1 SGHDT and CDR2 YYEEEE. The CDR3 protein is CASSLRQVSNQPQHF. The CDR3 nucleotides are TGTGCCAGCAGCTTGAGACAAGTTAGCAATCAGCCCCAGCATTTT.

The V call is TRBV19, the J call TRBJ2-2; D is undetermined. The CDR3 runs 14 residues. Trimming cost V 4 bases and J 7 bases, with 13 bases left between them. Germline V gives CDR1 LNHDA, CDR2 SQIVND (reference sequence). The CDR3 DNA reads TGTGCCAGTAGTAGGGGTGTTGCCGGCGGGGAGCTGTTTTTT. It yields the protein CASSRGVAGGELFF. The whole variable domain, remainder taken from reference TRBV19 and TRBJ2-2, is DGGITQSPKYLFRKEGQNVTLSCEQNLNHDAMYWYRQDPGQGLRLIYYSQIVNDFQKGDIAEGYSVSREKKESFPLTVTSAQKNPTAFYLCASSRGVAGGELFFGEGSRLTVL.

This clone was seen more than once but under ten times. V and J are TRBV4-3 and TRBJ2-2; the D gene is possibly TRBD2 (7 bases). CDR1 and CDR2 (germline): LGHNA, YSLEER. The CDR3 extends over 17 amino acids. V lost 0 bases, J lost 5 bases, and 16 bases lay in between. Here the CDR3 reads CASSQDPKGRGTGELFF. In DNA form, the CDR3 reads TGCGCCAGCAGCCAAGATCCTAAGGGGAGGGGGACCGGGGAGCTGTTTTTT.

The J gene is TRBJ1-1, the V gene TRBV19, with D hard to call. The CDR3 loop spans 14 amino acids. Germline-derived CDR1 and CDR2 are LNHDA and SQIVND (reference sequence). V was trimmed by 6 bases and J by 1 base, leaving 12 bases between them. The CDR3 DNA reads TGTGCCAGTAGAGTAGGGATGGGGAACACTGAAGCTTTCTTT. Its translation: CASRVGMGNTEAFF.

The chain is built from TRBV27 and TRBJ2-1; no clear D gene. The CDR3 is made up of 13 amino acids. With 5 bases removed from V and 2 bases from J, the gap between germline ends came to 7 bases. Germline V gives CDR1 MNHEY, CDR2 SMNVEV (reference sequence). The CDR3 region is CASSRDPYNEQFF. The CDR3 nucleotides are TGTGCCAGCAGTCGAGACCCCTACAATGAGCAGTTCTTC.

The V call is TRBV5-3, the J call TRBJ1-1; weak D call: TRBD1 (5 bases). TRBV5-3 is an open reading frame whose function is uncertain. V gave up 1 base and J gave up 0 bases, with 7 bases separating them. The CDR3 has 14 amino acids. Here the CDR3 reads CARSLRGVNTEAFF. CDR3 coding DNA: TGTGCCAGAAGCTTGCGGGGGGTGAACACTGAAGCTTTCTTT.

V usage is TRBV19 and J usage is TRBJ1-6, with 10 positions matching TRBD1. Germline lookup yields CDR1 LNHDA and CDR2 SQIVND (reference sequence). The CDR3 loop spans 15 amino acids. Unmatched junction bases numbered 6, after V lost 5 bases and J lost 8 bases. In DNA form, the CDR3 reads TGTGCCAGTAGTTCTCGGGACAGGGGCCATTCACCCCTCCACTTT. It is translated as CASSSRDRGHSPLHF.

V usage is TRBV7-2 and J usage is TRBJ1-3; TRBD1 agrees at 8 bases. The CDR3 is 17 amino acids. V trimming: 5 bases; J trimming: 0 bases; junction bases outside the gene matches: 9. Germline V lookup: CDR1 SGHTA, CDR2 FQGNSA. CDR3 in amino acids: CASSPWTGPNSGNTIYF. CDR3 nucleotide sequence: TGTGCCAGCAGCCCGTGGACAGGGCCTAACTCTGGAAACACCATATATTTT.

This chain uses TRBV9 with TRBJ1-1, with a weak D call TRBD1 (6 bases). Germline CDR1 is SGDLS and CDR2 is YYNGEE. This CDR3 has 15 residues. V was cut by 0 bases and J by 5 bases, with 14 bases left in between. Here the CDR3 DNA reads TGTGCCAGCAGCGTAGATCCGGGGGCAGGTACTGAAGCTTTCTTT. Encoded protein: CASSVDPGAGTEAFF.